Below are 30 T cell receptor beta chains sequenced from a single sample in a study of OX40 agonist ivuxolimab in advanced cancers. Using immunoSEQ multiplex PCR, the repertoire was profiled, and TCRdb retains in-frame clones only, with some absent. The table includes 65,000 to 85,000 clones, approximately 89% detected once. The sequenced sample was CD4+ or CD8+ T cells sorted from blood, obtained in a trial of the OX40 agonist ivuxolimab. Receptors were obtained from an adult with an advanced solid tumor such as melanoma, head and neck, liver or kidney cancer.

This clone came up once. The chain links TRBV13 to TRBJ2-6; D might be TRBD1 (5 bases). Germline V gene lookup returns CDR1 PRHDT and CDR2 FYEKMQ (reference sequence). This CDR3 spans 15 amino acids. The V gene lost 3 bases and the J gene lost 2 bases, with 8 bases spanning the gap. CDR3 sequence reads: CASSFLGAGANVLTF. CDR3 coding DNA: TGTGCCAGCAGCTTTCTAGGGGCTGGGGCCAACGTCCTGACTTTC.

CDR3 in DNA: TGTGCCAGCAGTATCACCTGGCAGAACACTGAAGCTTTCTTT. Its protein is CASSITWQNTEAFF. This chain links TRBV7-6 with TRBJ1-1; no clear D. From germline, CDR1 is SGHVS and CDR2 FNYEAQ. CDR3 length equals 14 residues. The ends were cut back, 6 bases at V and 1 base at J, with 12 bases in the middle.

V is TRBV7-6 and J is TRBJ2-7; 10 bases line up with TRBD1. CDR1 is SGHVS and CDR2 is FNYEAQ in the germline V gene. V was clipped by 5 bases and J by 3 bases; unmatched bases: 4. The CDR3 is 14 amino acids. The chain's CDR3 is CASSPRTGGYEQYF. The CDR3 DNA is TGTGCCAGCAGCCCAAGGACAGGGGGCTACGAGCAGTACTTC.

The V and J genes are TRBV28 and TRBJ2-7, with TRBD1 matching 7 bases. V was clipped by 3 bases and J by 2 bases; unmatched bases: 4. The CDR3 covers 14 residues. Germline lookup yields CDR1 MDHEN and CDR2 SYDVKM. CDR3 nucleotides: TGTGCCAGCAGTTTGGACAGGAAGACCTACGAGCAGTACTTC. Its translation: CASSLDRKTYEQYF. Full variable domain (remainder filled in from reference TRBV28 and TRBJ2-7): DVKVTQSSRYLVKRTGEKVFLECVQDMDHENMFWYRQDPGLGLRLIYFSYDVKMKEKGDIPEGYSVSREKKERFSLILESASTNQTSMYLCASSLDRKTYEQYFGPGTRLTVT.

As regards this clone: The same CDR3 arises from other DNA sequences in this sample as well. In DNA, the CDR3 is TGTGCCAGCAGGGCTGGAAACACCATATATTTT. Translation gives CASRAGNTIYF. The chain is built from TRBV6-1 and TRBJ1-3; D ambiguous. V was trimmed by 6 bases and J by 2 bases, leaving 2 bases between them. This CDR3 spans 11 amino acids. From germline, CDR1 is MNHNS and CDR2 SASEGT.

This clone was counted a few times. This chain uses TRBV7-2 with TRBJ2-2; TRBD1 is a possible D gene (6 bases). Deletions cut 5 bases from V and 6 bases from J, with 13 bases between. The CDR3 contains 14 residues. The germline V gene encodes CDR1 SGHTA and CDR2 FQGNSA. The CDR3: CASSPGEFAGELFF. Here the CDR3 DNA reads TGTGCCAGCAGCCCAGGGGAATTTGCCGGGGAGCTGTTTTTT.

V gene TRBV19 combines with J gene TRBJ2-7; 7 nucleotides align to TRBD1. J was trimmed by 2 bases and V by 4 bases; bases with no gene match: 8. CDR1 and CDR2 from the germline V gene are LNHDA and SQIVND (reference sequence). The CDR3 covers 15 residues. The chain's CDR3 is CASSTKTGSTYEQYF. For the CDR3, the DNA is TGTGCCAGTAGTACTAAGACAGGGAGCACCTACGAGCAGTACTTC. Supplemented by reference TRBV19 and TRBJ2-7, the full variable domain reads DGGITQSPKYLFRKEGQNVTLSCEQNLNHDAMYWYRQDPGQGLRLIYYSQIVNDFQKGDIAEGYSVSREKKESFPLTVTSAQKNPTAFYLCASSTKTGSTYEQYFGPGTRLTVT.

The chain is built from TRBV12-5 and TRBJ1-6; TRBD1 might be the D (5 bases). CDR3 length: 14 amino acids. Germline CDR1 LGHNT, CDR2 FRNRAP. V was cut by 3 bases and J by 7 bases, with 10 bases left in between. The CDR3 loop reads CASGLDSRNSPLHF. The CDR3 DNA reads TGTGCTAGTGGTTTAGACAGCCGAAATTCACCCCTCCACTTT.

The chain is built from TRBV28 and TRBJ1-5; 12 nucleotides line up with TRBD1. The CDR3 extends over 15 amino acids. Germline trimming cut 5 bases from V and 4 bases from J; bases unmatched to any gene: 3. Germline V gene sequence: CDR1 MDHEN, CDR2 SYDVKM. The CDR3 protein is CASSTGQGANQPQHF. In DNA form, the CDR3 reads TGTGCCAGCAGTACGGGACAGGGGGCGAATCAGCCCCAGCATTTT.

The chain employs TRBV4-1 and TRBJ1-6, with TRBD1 matching over 9 bases. V dropped 2 bases and J dropped 9; count of bases not matched to a gene: 14. Germline CDR1 reads MGHRA; CDR2 reads YSYEKL. This CDR3 region has 18 residues. CDR3 nucleotide sequence: TGCGCCAGCAGCCAAAAGCCGGGACAGGGAATCGATATTTCACCCCTCCACTTT. It specifies CASSQKPGQGIDISPLHF.

This chain connects TRBV5-1 to TRBJ1-1, with 7 bases fitting TRBD1. V lost 0 bases and J lost 4; bases outside the gene matches: 3. The germline CDR1 and CDR2 sequences are SGHRS and YFSETQ. This CDR3 contains 14 residues. DNA of the CDR3: TGCGCCAGCAGCTTGGACAGGGGTGGCACTGAAGCTTTCTTT. Protein sequence: CASSLDRGGTEAFF.

The CDR3 here is CASSTPPAGGYNEQFF. The CDR3 DNA reads as TGTGCCAGCAGCACCCCCCCAGCGGGGGGGTACAATGAGCAGTTCTTC. The gene calls are TRBV11-1 and TRBJ2-1; 10 positions agree with TRBD2. The CDR3 extends over 16 amino acids. Germline assignment: CDR1 SGHAT and CDR2 FQDESV (reference sequence). J was trimmed by 4 bases and V by 5 bases; bases with no gene match: 8.

This chain connects TRBV7-6 to TRBJ2-5, with TRBD1 as a possible D gene (5 bases). The V end lost 2 bases, the J end lost 5 bases, and 9 bases lay between the germline ends. The length of the CDR3 is 13 residues. Germline V gene data show CDR1 as SGHVS and CDR2 as FNYEAQ. The CDR3 region is CASSLPGKETQYF. The DNA for the CDR3 is TGTGCCAGCAGCTTACCAGGGAAGGAGACCCAGTACTTC.

The chain couples TRBV5-1 to TRBJ1-1, with D maybe TRBD1 (6 bases). V lost 2 bases and J lost 0, with 14 bases in between. Germline V CDR1 and CDR2: SGHRS, YFSETQ. This CDR3 has 16 amino acids. CDR3 region: CASSLGGAFMNTEAFF. CDR3 DNA: TGCGCCAGCAGCTTAGGGGGGGCGTTCATGAACACTGAAGCTTTCTTT.

The V gene is TRBV5-4, the J gene TRBJ2-1; TRBD2 matches 12 bases. V lost 0 bases and J lost 4; bases outside the gene matches: 2. Germline loops: CDR1 SGHNT, CDR2 YYREEE (reference sequence). This CDR3 comprises 16 residues. CDR3 coding DNA: TGTGCCAGCAGCTTGGACGGGACTAGCGGGTACAATGAGCAGTTCTTC. Translated: CASSLDGTSGYNEQFF.

The chain couples TRBV28 to TRBJ2-5; D might be TRBD1 or TRBD2, each matching 7 bases. The length of the CDR3 is 14 residues. The germline V and J ends were trimmed by 7 bases and 4 bases, with 16 bases remaining between them. Germline-derived CDR1 and CDR2 are MDHEN and SYDVKM. This chain's CDR3 is CASNPAGGGETQYF. The CDR3 DNA reads as TGTGCCAGCAATCCAGCAGGGGGGGGAGAGACCCAGTACTTC.

V usage is TRBV2 and J usage is TRBJ1-1; TRBD1 aligns across 7 bases. V lost 8 bases to trimming and J lost 1 base; unmatched junction nucleotides: 4. The CDR3 is made up of 13 amino acids. Germline CDR1 reads SNHLY; CDR2 reads FYNNEI. The CDR3 DNA is TGTGCCAGCGATTGGACAGGGAACACTGAAGCTTTCTTT. Residues: CASDWTGNTEAFF. Together with reference TRBV2 and TRBJ1-1, the CDR3 gives the full variable domain: EPEVTQTPSHQVTQMGQEVILRCVPISNHLYFYWYRQILGQKVEFLVSFYNNEISEKSEIFDDQFSVERPDGSNFTLKIRSTKLEDSAMYFCASDWTGNTEAFFGQGTRLTVV.

The chain links TRBV19 to TRBJ1-6; D gene uncertain. Germline values: CDR1 LNHDA, CDR2 SQIVND (reference sequence). Trimming pared 4 bases from V and 4 bases from J, leaving 8 bases between. The CDR3 length is 14 residues. CDR3 DNA: TGTGCCAGTAGTACCGGGATTTATAATTCACCCCTCCACTTT. Amino acids: CASSTGIYNSPLHF.

The chain is built from TRBV29-1 and TRBJ1-2; 7 bases match TRBD1. Per the germline V gene, CDR1 is SQVTM and CDR2 is ANQGSEA. This CDR3 is built from 15 residues. J gave up 4 bases and V 1 base, and 9 bases lay outside the gene matches. Here the CDR3 reads CSVEGLRGQIYGYTF. CDR3 sequence (DNA): TGCAGCGTTGAAGGCCTAAGGGGGCAGATCTATGGCTACACCTTC.

The CDR3 loop is CASSRGQGNTEAFF. The CDR3 DNA follows: TGCGCCAGCAGCAGGGGGCAGGGGAACACTGAAGCTTTCTTT. This sequence joins TRBV5-1 and TRBJ1-1; 7 positions match TRBD1. The CDR3 consists of 14 residues. CDR1 and CDR2 from the germline V gene are SGHRS and YFSETQ. Losses at the gene ends were 4 bases for V and 1 base for J; bases not matched to a gene: 4.

The chain recombines TRBV9 with TRBJ1-2, with 8 bases aligning to TRBD1. With 4 bases clipped from V and 3 bases from J, the junction kept 5 bases outside the gene matches. Germline V gene lookup returns CDR1 SGDLS and CDR2 YYNGEE. This CDR3 contains 14 residues. The chain's CDR3 is CASSPQQGDYGYTF. The CDR3 region has the DNA TGTGCCAGCAGCCCACAACAGGGGGACTATGGCTACACCTTC. The full variable domain, its missing parts supplied by reference TRBV9 and TRBJ1-2, is DSGVTQTPKHLITATGQRVTLRCSPRSGDLSVYWYQQSLDQGLQFLIQYYNGEERAKGNILERFSAQQFPDLHSELNLSSLELGDSALYFCASSPQQGDYGYTFGSGTRLTVV.

The chain employs TRBV6-1 and TRBJ2-3; D perhaps matches TRBD2 (6 bases). Trimming took 8 bases from V and 0 from J, leaving 12 bases between them. The CDR3 covers 14 residues. Germline V gene data show CDR1 as MNHNS and CDR2 as SASEGT. For the CDR3, the DNA is TGTGCCAGCTTAACGGGGACTAGCACAGATACGCAGTATTTT. Its protein product is CASLTGTSTDTQYF.

This chain links TRBV27 with TRBJ2-3; 11 nucleotides agree with TRBD2. Germline V gene sequence: CDR1 MNHEY, CDR2 SMNVEV (reference sequence). Trimming cost V 8 bases and J 3 bases; bases outside gene matches: 10. The length of the CDR3 is 16 residues. The CDR3 here is CASWLLGTSGTDTQYF. In nucleotides, the CDR3 is TGTGCCAGCTGGCTCCTCGGGACTAGCGGAACAGATACGCAGTATTTT.

The genes are TRBV5-4 and TRBJ2-7; TRBD2 aligns across 8 bases. Trimming took 4 bases from V and 7 from J; bases not matched to a gene: 10. CDR1 and CDR2 from the germline V gene are SGHNT and YYREEE (reference sequence). This CDR3 region has 14 residues. CDR3 in DNA: TGTGCCAGCAGCCCAAGCGGGGGCGTGGGGGAGCAGTACTTC. This encodes CASSPSGGVGEQYF.

The genes are TRBV2 and TRBJ1-5; TRBD1 might be the D (6 bases). This CDR3 region has 14 residues. Germline V gene data show CDR1 as SNHLY and CDR2 as FYNNEI. V lost 3 bases and J 5 bases, leaving 11 bases between the germline ends. The CDR3 loop is CASSDRGGDQPQHF. The CDR3, as DNA: TGTGCCAGCAGTGACAGGGGAGGGGATCAGCCCCAGCATTTT.

This sequence joins TRBV11-2 and TRBJ2-7; D is unclear. Germline V gene data show CDR1 as SGHAT and CDR2 as FQNNGV. The V end was cut by 1 base, the J end by 6 bases, with 7 bases between. This CDR3 is built from 12 residues. The CDR3 loop reads CASSLVNVEQYF. The CDR3 DNA sequence: TGTGCCAGCAGCTTAGTTAACGTCGAGCAGTACTTC.

V usage is TRBV9 and J usage is TRBJ2-1; no definite D call. Per the germline V gene, CDR1 is SGDLS and CDR2 is YYNGEE. The CDR3 contains 15 residues. The V end lost 1 base, the J end lost 9 bases, and 17 bases lay between the germline ends. The CDR3: CASSVLDLGFVEQFF. The CDR3 coding sequence is TGTGCCAGCAGCGTACTCGATCTAGGGTTTGTTGAGCAGTTCTTC.

This chain uses TRBV7-3 with TRBJ2-2; unclear D gene. Germline CDR1 SGHTA, CDR2 FQGTGA. CDR3 length: 14 amino acids. V lost 2 bases and J 7 bases, leaving 11 bases between the germline ends. The CDR3 sequence: CASSLGSPGGELFF. Written as DNA, the CDR3 is TGTGCCAGCAGCTTAGGGTCCCCTGGCGGGGAGCTGTTTTTT. The variable domain in full, with the rest retrieved from reference TRBV7-3 and TRBJ2-2, is GAGVSQTPSNKVTEKGKYVELRCDPISGHTALYWYRQSLGQGPEFLIYFQGTGAADDSGLPNDRFFAVRPEGSVSTLKIQRTERGDSAVYLCASSLGSPGGELFFGEGSRLTVL.

This chain uses TRBV9 with TRBJ2-1; 7 bases align to TRBD2. CDR3 length: 15 amino acids. Germline V gives CDR1 SGDLS, CDR2 YYNGEE. Unmatched junction bases numbered 5, after V lost 2 bases and J lost 3 bases. CDR3 DNA sequence: TGTGCCAGCAGCGTCGGACTAGTCGACTACAATGAGCAGTTCTTC. Translation: CASSVGLVDYNEQFF.

This sequence joins TRBV11-2 and TRBJ1-2; perhaps TRBD1 as D (5 bases). Germline CDR1 and CDR2: SGHAT and FQNNGV. Trimming shortened V by 5 bases and J by 12 bases, and 16 bases separated the two germline ends. The CDR3 is made up of 12 amino acids. Here the CDR3 DNA reads TGTGCCAGCAGCGAACAGGTTCCGCAAAACACCTTC. Translation: CASSEQVPQNTF. Full variable domain (outside the CDR3, taken from reference TRBV11-2 and TRBJ1-2): EAGVAQSPRYKIIEKRQSVAFWCNPISGHATLYWYQQILGQGPKLLIQFQNNGVVDDSQLPKDRFSAERLKGVDSTLKIQPAKLEDSAVYLCASSEQVPQNTFGSGTRLTVV.